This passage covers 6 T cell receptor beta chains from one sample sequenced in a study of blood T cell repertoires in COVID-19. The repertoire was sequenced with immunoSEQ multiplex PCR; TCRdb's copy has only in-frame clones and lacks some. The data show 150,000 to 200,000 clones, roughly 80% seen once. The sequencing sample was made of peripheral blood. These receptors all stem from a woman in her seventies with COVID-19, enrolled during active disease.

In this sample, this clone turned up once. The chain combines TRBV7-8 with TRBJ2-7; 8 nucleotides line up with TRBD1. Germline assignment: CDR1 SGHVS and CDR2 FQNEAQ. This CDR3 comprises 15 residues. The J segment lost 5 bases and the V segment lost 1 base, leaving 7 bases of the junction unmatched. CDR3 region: CASSLGTGTRDEQYF. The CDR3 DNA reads TGTGCCAGCAGCTTAGGGACAGGGACGAGGGACGAGCAGTACTTC.

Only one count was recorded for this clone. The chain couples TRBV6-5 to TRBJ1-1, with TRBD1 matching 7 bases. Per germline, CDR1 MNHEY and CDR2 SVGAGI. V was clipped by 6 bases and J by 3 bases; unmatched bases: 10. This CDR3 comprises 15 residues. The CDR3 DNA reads TGTGCCAGCAGGATCCTGGGACAGCTAGACACTGAAGCTTTCTTT. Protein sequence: CASRILGQLDTEAFF.

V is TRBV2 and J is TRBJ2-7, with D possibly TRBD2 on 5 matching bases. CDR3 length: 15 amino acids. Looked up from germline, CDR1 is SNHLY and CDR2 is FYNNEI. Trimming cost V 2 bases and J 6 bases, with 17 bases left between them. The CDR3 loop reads CASSEPFVGSGEQYV. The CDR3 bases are TGTGCCAGCAGTGAACCTTTCGTGGGGAGCGGCGAGCAGTACGTC.

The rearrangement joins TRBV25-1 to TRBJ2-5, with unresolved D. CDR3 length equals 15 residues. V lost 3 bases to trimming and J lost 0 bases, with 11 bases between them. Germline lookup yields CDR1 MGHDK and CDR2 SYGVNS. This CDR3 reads CASSEKDRYQETQYF. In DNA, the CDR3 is TGTGCCAGCAGTGAGAAAGATAGATACCAAGAGACCCAGTACTTC.

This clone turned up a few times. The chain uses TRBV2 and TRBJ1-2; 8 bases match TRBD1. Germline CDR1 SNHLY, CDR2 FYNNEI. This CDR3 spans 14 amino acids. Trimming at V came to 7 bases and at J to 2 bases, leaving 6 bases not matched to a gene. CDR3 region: CASIVDRGNYGYTF. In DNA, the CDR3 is TGTGCCAGCATAGTCGACAGGGGCAACTATGGCTACACCTTC.

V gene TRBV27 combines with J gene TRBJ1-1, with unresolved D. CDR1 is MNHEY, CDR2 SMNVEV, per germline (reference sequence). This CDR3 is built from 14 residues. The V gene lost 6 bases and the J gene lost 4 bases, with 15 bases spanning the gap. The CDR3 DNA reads TGTGCCAGCAGAGGGCGAGCCCGGGGCACTGAAGCTTTCTTT. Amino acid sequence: CASRGRARGTEAFF.